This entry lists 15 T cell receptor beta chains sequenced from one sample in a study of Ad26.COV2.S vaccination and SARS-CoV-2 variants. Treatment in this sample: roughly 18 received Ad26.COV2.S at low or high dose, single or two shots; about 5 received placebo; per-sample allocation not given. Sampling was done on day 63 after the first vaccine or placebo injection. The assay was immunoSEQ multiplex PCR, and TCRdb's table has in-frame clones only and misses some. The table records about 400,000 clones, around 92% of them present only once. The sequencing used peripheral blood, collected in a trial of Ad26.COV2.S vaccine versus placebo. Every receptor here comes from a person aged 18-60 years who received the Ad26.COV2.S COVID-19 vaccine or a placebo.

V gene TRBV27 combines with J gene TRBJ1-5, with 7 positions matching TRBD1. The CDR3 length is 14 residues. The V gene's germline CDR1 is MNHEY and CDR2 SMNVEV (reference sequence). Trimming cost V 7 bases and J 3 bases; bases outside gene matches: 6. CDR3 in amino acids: CASKTGQNNQPQHF. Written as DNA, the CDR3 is TGTGCCAGCAAAACGGGACAGAACAATCAGCCCCAGCATTTT.

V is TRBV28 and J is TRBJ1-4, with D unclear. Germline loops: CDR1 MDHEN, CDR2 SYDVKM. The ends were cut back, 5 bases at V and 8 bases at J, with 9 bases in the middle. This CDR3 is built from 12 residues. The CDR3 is CASSPTREKLFF. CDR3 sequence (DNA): TGTGCCAGCAGTCCGACCAGAGAAAAACTGTTTTTT.

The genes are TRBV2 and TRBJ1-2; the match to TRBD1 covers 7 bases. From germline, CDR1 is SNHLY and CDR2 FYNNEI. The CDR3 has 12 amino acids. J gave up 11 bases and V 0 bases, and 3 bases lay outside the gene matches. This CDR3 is CASSEAHRGYTF. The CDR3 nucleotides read TGTGCCAGCAGTGAAGCTCACAGGGGTTACACCTTC.

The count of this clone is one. This CDR3 is CASSLVNDRTDTQYF. CDR3 DNA sequence: TGTGCCAGCAGCTTAGTAAACGACCGCACAGATACGCAGTATTTT. The chain uses TRBV11-2 and TRBJ2-3; the D is unclear. The CDR3 has 15 amino acids. Germline V lookup: CDR1 SGHAT, CDR2 FQNNGV. V was clipped by 1 base and J by 1 base, with 9 bases between them.

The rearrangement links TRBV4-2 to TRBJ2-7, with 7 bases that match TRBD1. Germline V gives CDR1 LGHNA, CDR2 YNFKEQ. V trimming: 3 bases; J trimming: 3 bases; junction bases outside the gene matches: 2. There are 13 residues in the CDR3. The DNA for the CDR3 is TGTGCCAGCAGCCAGGGGACAGTCTACGAGCAGTACTTC. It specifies CASSQGTVYEQYF.

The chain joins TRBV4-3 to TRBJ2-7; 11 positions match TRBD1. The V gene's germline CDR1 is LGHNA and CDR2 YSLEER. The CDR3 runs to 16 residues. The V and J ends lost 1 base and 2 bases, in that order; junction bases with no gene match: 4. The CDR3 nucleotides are TGCGCCAGCAGCCAAGTACCGGGACAGGGGGCCTACGAGCAGTACTTC. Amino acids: CASSQVPGQGAYEQYF.

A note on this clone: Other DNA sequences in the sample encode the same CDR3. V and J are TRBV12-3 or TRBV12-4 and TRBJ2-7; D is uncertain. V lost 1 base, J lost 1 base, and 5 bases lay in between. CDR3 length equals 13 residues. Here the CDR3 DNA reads TGTGCCAGCAGTTTAGGCGGTTCCTACGAGCAGTACTTC. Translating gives CASSLGGSYEQYF.

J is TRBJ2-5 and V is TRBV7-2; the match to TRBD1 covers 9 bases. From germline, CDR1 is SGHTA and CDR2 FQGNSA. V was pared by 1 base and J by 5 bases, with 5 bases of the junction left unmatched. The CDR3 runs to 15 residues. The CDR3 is CASSLGDRDLETQYF. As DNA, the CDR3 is TGTGCCAGCAGCTTAGGGGACAGGGATTTGGAGACCCAGTACTTC.

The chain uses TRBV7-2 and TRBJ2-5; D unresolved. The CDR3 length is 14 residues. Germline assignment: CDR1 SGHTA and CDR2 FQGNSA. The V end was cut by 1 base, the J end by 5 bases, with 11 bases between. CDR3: CASSLVLRPETQYF. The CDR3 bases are TGTGCCAGCAGCTTAGTACTGAGGCCCGAGACCCAGTACTTC.

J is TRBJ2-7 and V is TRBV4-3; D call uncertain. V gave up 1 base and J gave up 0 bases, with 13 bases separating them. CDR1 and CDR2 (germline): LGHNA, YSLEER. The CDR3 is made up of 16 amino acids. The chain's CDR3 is CASSQGTARSSYEQYF. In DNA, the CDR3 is TGCGCCAGCAGCCAAGGCACGGCAAGGAGCTCCTACGAGCAGTACTTC.

The CDR3, as DNA: TGTGCCAGCAGCCTTCGACTAGCGGGGGAGACAGATACGCAGTATTTT. This codes for CASSLRLAGETDTQYF. The genes are TRBV28 and TRBJ2-3; 12 bases line up with TRBD2. The J segment lost 3 bases and the V segment lost 6 bases, leaving 7 bases of the junction unmatched. Germline CDR1 MDHEN, CDR2 SYDVKM. This CDR3 comprises 16 residues.

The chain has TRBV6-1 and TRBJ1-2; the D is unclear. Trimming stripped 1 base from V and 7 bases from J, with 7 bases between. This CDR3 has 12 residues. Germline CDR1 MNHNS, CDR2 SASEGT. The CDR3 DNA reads TGTGCCAGCAGTGAAGGGACGGTTGGCTACACCTTC. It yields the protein CASSEGTVGYTF.

CDR3 coding DNA: TGTGCCAGTAGTACCCTCGTGGCTAGCGGGCACAATGAGCAGTTCTTC. Translation gives CASSTLVASGHNEQFF. The V call is TRBV19, the J call TRBJ2-1; TRBD2 aligns across 8 bases. Trimming cost V 4 bases and J 5 bases; bases outside gene matches: 10. The CDR3 is 16 residues long. Germline V gene data show CDR1 as LNHDA and CDR2 as SQIVND (reference sequence).

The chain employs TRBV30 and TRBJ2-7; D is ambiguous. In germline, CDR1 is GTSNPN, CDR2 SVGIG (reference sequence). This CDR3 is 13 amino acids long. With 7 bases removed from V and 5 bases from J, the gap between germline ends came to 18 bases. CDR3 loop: CALNRRQADEQYF. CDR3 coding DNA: TGTGCCTTAAACAGAAGGCAAGCCGACGAGCAGTACTTC.

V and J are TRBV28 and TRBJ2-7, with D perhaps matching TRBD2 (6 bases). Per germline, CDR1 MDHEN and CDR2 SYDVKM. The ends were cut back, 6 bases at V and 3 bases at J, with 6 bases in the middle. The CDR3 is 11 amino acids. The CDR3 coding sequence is TGTGCCAGCAGGGGGGGCTACGAGCAGTACTTC. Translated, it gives CASRGGYEQYF.